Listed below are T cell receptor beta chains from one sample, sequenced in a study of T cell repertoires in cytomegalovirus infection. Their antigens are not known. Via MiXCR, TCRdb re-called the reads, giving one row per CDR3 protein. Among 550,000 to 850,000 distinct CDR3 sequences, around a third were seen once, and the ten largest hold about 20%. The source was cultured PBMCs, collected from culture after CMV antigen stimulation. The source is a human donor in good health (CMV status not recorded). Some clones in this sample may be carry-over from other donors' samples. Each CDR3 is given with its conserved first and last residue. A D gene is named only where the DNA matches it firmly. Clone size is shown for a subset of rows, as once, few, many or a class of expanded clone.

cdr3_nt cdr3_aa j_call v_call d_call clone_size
TGTGCCACCCGGGACCGATACAATGAGCAGTTCTTC CATRDRYNEQFF TRBJ2-1 TRBV24-1 . .
TGTGCCAGCAGCCTAGGACTAGCGGGCCTGAACATTCAGTACTTC CASSLGLAGLNIQYF TRBJ2-4 TRBV6-2/TRBV6-3 TRBD2 .
TGTGCCAGCAGCTTAACACGTGGGACGGAGACCCAGTACTTC CASSLTRGTETQYF TRBJ2-5 TRBV7-2 . many
TGCGCCAGCAGCACTCAACTGGGCGGCGGGAGCACAGATACGCAGTATTTT CASSTQLGGGSTDTQYF TRBJ2-3 TRBV4-1 . few
TGTGCCAGCAGCTTATCCGGGGCCGCCCGTGAAAAACTGTTTTTT CASSLSGAAREKLFF TRBJ1-4 TRBV7-9 . few
TGTGCCAGCAGCACCCCGCGTGCGGAGATCAACACCGGGGAGCTGTTTTTT CASSTPRAEINTGELFF TRBJ2-2 TRBV7-9 . .
TGTGCCAGCAGTCCCCGGAACTTGAACACTGAAGCTTTCTTT CASSPRNLNTEAFF TRBJ1-1 TRBV7-2 . many
TGTGCCAGCAGCCCGCCCAATCAAGAGACCCAGTACTTC CASSPPNQETQYF TRBJ2-5 TRBV7-8 . many
TGCAGTGCTAGACAGGGGGCCTACAACACTGAAGCTTTCTTT CSARQGAYNTEAFF TRBJ1-1 TRBV20-1 TRBD1 .
TGTGCCAGTAGTGGAACTTCTTACACCGGGGAGCTGTTTTTT CASSGTSYTGELFF TRBJ2-2 TRBV19 . once
TGCAGTGGCGGAAGTGGGCTCGGCTATGGCTACACCTTC CSGGSGLGYGYTF TRBJ1-2 TRBV20-1 . .
TGCAGTGCTAGGGGGGATAGCGGGAGGACGGAGCAGTACTTC CSARGDSGRTEQYF TRBJ2-7 TRBV20-1 TRBD2 .
TGTGCCAGCAGCTCTAGGGGCATCCGAACGGCTGAAGCTTTCTTT CASSSRGIRTAEAFF TRBJ1-1 TRBV7-2 . many
TGTGCCAGCAGCCCCTTGGGAGCCCGATTTAGCTTT CASSPLGARFSF TRBJ1-1 TRBV5-6 . .
TGTGCCAGCATAAAAGGGGGGGCCAACGTCCTGACTTTC CASIKGGANVLTF TRBJ2-6 TRBV5-4 . .
TGCGCCAGCAGCCAAGAATTGGACCCCCCCTATGGCTACACCTTC CASSQELDPPYGYTF TRBJ1-2 TRBV4-3 . many
TGTGCCAGCAGTCAGCTCCTCTCTGGAAACACCATATATTTT CASSQLLSGNTIYF TRBJ1-3 TRBV2 . .
TGTGCCAGCAGCTTAGATCGGGGGGCCGCCTACGAGCAGTACTTC CASSLDRGAAYEQYF TRBJ2-7 TRBV7-2 . few
TGTGCCAGCAGGGATACTAGCGGGGGGGCCAATGAGCAGTTCTTC CASRDTSGGANEQFF TRBJ2-1 TRBV2 TRBD2 .
TGTGCCAGTAGTATTTCAGCGGGGGGGCCAGATACGCAGTATTTT CASSISAGGPDTQYF TRBJ2-3 TRBV19 TRBD2 .
TGTGCCAGCAACCCGGGCGGGGGGGATACGCAGTATTTT CASNPGGGDTQYF TRBJ2-3 TRBV12-3/TRBV12-4 TRBD2 .
TGCGCCAGCAGCCAGGGTCGGGCCGCAACTAATGAAAAACTGTTTTTT CASSQGRAATNEKLFF TRBJ1-4 TRBV4-1 . few
TGTGCCAGCAGACCCTCACTAGCCAGGGAGACCCAGTACTTC CASRPSLARETQYF TRBJ2-5 TRBV6-1 . many
TGTGCCAGCAGCTTCACCGGGACAGGAATACTCTATGGCTACACCTTC CASSFTGTGILYGYTF TRBJ1-2 TRBV7-2 TRBD1 many
TGTGCCATCAGTGCCGACAGGGGGAAAGGGACCCAGTACTTC CAISADRGKGTQYF TRBJ2-5 TRBV10-3 TRBD1 .
TGTGCCAGCACCAGACAGGCCCAAGAGACCCAGTACTTC CASTRQAQETQYF TRBJ2-5 TRBV12-3/TRBV12-4 . few
TGTGCCAGCAGCTTAAATCCGGACAGGGCTTACGAGCAGTACTTC CASSLNPDRAYEQYF TRBJ2-7 TRBV7-9 TRBD1 .
TGTGCCAGCCAGGGTTGGGATGAGCAGTTCTTC CASQGWDEQFF TRBJ2-1 TRBV6-2/TRBV6-3 . .
TGTGCCAGCAGCTTAGTCGGGGGTAGCCTGGCCAAAAACATTCAGTACTTC CASSLVGGSLAKNIQYF TRBJ2-4 TRBV11-2 . few
TGTGCCACCAGCAGACCGGCGGGCCCTTCAATCTATGGCTACACCTTC CATSRPAGPSIYGYTF TRBJ1-2 TRBV15 . few
TGCGCCAGCAGCCAAGGAGGCCGGGATCGAAACACCATATATTTT CASSQGGRDRNTIYF TRBJ1-3 TRBV4-1 . few
TGTGCCAGCCATCTCACAGGGGGGACCTACAATGAGCAGTTCTTC CASHLTGGTYNEQFF TRBJ2-1 TRBV27 TRBD1 .
TGTGCCAGCAGCTTAGCGGGAGACTCAGATACGCAGTATTTT CASSLAGDSDTQYF TRBJ2-3 TRBV7-8 . many
TGTGCTAGTGGTCCCTACTGGCGGGACGAGCAGTACTTC CASGPYWRDEQYF TRBJ2-7 TRBV12-5 . .
TGCAGTGCGAACCACCCGGGACTATCATACGGCTACACCTTC CSANHPGLSYGYTF TRBJ1-2 TRBV20-1 . .
TGTGCCAGCAGGTCGGAAAGGTTTAGGGGATTCTACGAGCAGTACTTC CASRSERFRGFYEQYF TRBJ2-7 TRBV6-1 . few
TGTGCCAGCAGCTCTGACTCCCGCGAGCAGTACTTC CASSSDSREQYF TRBJ2-7 TRBV5-4 . .
TGTGCCAGCACCCCAAACTCTGGGGCCAACGTCCTGACTTTC CASTPNSGANVLTF TRBJ2-6 TRBV7-8 . few
TGTGCCAGCAGCTACCTAGGGCCCGCTCGGGGCACCGGGGAGCTGTTTTTT CASSYLGPARGTGELFF TRBJ2-2 TRBV7-6 . few
TGTGCCACCCCAGCGGGGGGAGCCTACGAGCAGTACTTC CATPAGGAYEQYF TRBJ2-7 TRBV12-3/TRBV12-4 TRBD2 few
TGTGCCAGCAGTTCATCGGGACAATTGAGATACGAGCAGTACTTC CASSSSGQLRYEQYF TRBJ2-7 TRBV6-5 . few
TGTGCCAGCAGTCCCGGACAGACCGCTAACTATGGCTACACCTTC CASSPGQTANYGYTF TRBJ1-2 TRBV7-9 . many
TGTGCCAGCAGCTTTGTCGGGGGAGACTATAATTCACCCCTCCACTTT CASSFVGGDYNSPLHF TRBJ1-6 TRBV7-2 . many
TGCAGTGCTAGTTTGCGGGAGGGCCTGAAGTGGTACGAGCAGTACTTC CSASLREGLKWYEQYF TRBJ2-7 TRBV20-1 TRBD2 .
TGTGCCAGCAGACCTGGGACCGAGCGGATTTCCTACAATGAGCAGTTCTTC CASRPGTERISYNEQFF TRBJ2-1 TRBV6-6 . .
TGTGCCAGCAGTCGGTATTTGGGTGATACGCAGTATTTT CASSRYLGDTQYF TRBJ2-3 TRBV7-2 . many
TGTGCCAGCAAGCAGCTGGAGGCCGGGGAGCTGTTTTTT CASKQLEAGELFF TRBJ2-2 TRBV7-9 . few
TGTGCCAGTAGTGGGACACTCCGGGGTCCCCAGCATTTT CASSGTLRGPQHF TRBJ1-5 TRBV19 . .
TGTGCCAGCAGCTTGGGTCCGGCCCTCTATGGCTACACCTTC CASSLGPALYGYTF TRBJ1-2 TRBV5-6 . few
TGTGCCAGTAGTATCGAACGCGGAAACACCATATATTTT CASSIERGNTIYF TRBJ1-3 TRBV19 . few
TGTGCCAGCAGCCACCGGGCAGGGGGGTTGGGCACTGAAGCTTTCTTT CASSHRAGGLGTEAFF TRBJ1-1 TRBV6-6 TRBD1 .
TGTGCCAGCAGTTTTGACAGCCGTTGGGGCTACACCTTC CASSFDSRWGYTF TRBJ1-2 TRBV6-5 . .
TGTGCCAGCAGTTCTTTGGACCTTGATTTGGCTCTCTTT CASSSLDLDLALF TRBJ1-1 TRBV6-2/TRBV6-3 . .